The T cell receptor beta chain under discussion was sequenced for a study of vaccination and CD4 T cells after COVID-19. Study information: The BNT162b2 or mRNA-1273 vaccine was given to participants in two doses. Post-vaccination specimens were collected at a median of about 68 days following dose two (range 14 to 241). Regarding the study as a whole: A median roughly 84% of convalescent patients' SARS-CoV-2-reactive clones emerged only after vaccination.

This clonotype was seen more than once but under ten times. No antigen is known for it. Germline V gene sequence: CDR1 MNHEY, CDR2 SVGAGI. This CDR3 comprises 17 residues. Trimming took 0 bases from V and 2 from J, leaving 11 bases between them. The Oncomine TCR Beta short-read assay was applied to DNA of cultured CD4+ T cells. In TCRdb, the PCR reads were re-called with MiXCR into one record per CDR3 protein. The sample holds thousands of distinct CDR3 sequences, 25% to 35% seen once. Treatment meaning: approximately 10-day PBMC culture with coronavirus spike peptide pools or control peptides (ViraFEST assay). Researchers collected the unexposed donor's CD4+ T cells before the COVID-19 pandemic (2011-2018). PBMCs, plated at 2 million to 2.5 million per well, were grown in the presence of roughly 9.2 IU/ml IL-2 and around 10 ug/ml peptide pools.

This TCR came from a human donor in good health. The sequencing sample was made of CD4+ T cells from blood, cultured in vitro. The chain joins TRBV6-5 to TRBJ2-6; D perhaps matches TRBD2 (5 bases). The CDR3 loop is CASSYSTGLAGANVLTF. The CDR3, as DNA: TGTGCCAGCAGTTACTCGACGGGGTTGGCTGGGGCCAACGTCCTGACTTTC.